This is a list of T cell receptor beta chains from one sample in a study of blood T cell repertoires in COVID-19. Data came from immunoSEQ multiplex PCR; TCRdb stores just in-frame clones and leaves some out. The sample yields tens of thousands of clones, about 86% seen once. Sequencing used peripheral blood. The source of these receptors is a man over 45 with acute or convalescent COVID-19. CDR3s include the opening cysteine and the closing phenylalanine or tryptophan. D genes are given only for firm matches. Size is stated for part of the rows, as once, few or many counts, or as a class when the clone is expanded.

>NA|NA|TRBV5-1|TRBJ1-1
CASSLTGYYVGTEAFF
TGCGCCAGCAGCCTGACAGGTTACTATGTGGGCACTGAAGCTTTCTTT
>NA|NA|TRBV28|TRBJ1-3
CASSVISGSLSGNTIYF
TGTGCCAGCAGTGTTATATCGGGGTCCCTCTCTGGAAACACCATATATTTT
>once|TRBD2|TRBV7-6|TRBJ2-3
CASSLNLAGPTDTQYF
TGTGCCAGCAGCTTAAATCTAGCGGGACCGACGGATACGCAGTATTTT
>NA|NA|TRBV24-1|TRBJ2-3
CATSDGTSTDTQYF
TGTGCCACCAGTGATGGGACTAGCACAGATACGCAGTATTTT
>NA|TRBD1|TRBV7-9|TRBJ1-6
CASSPGGRDRGPYNSPLHF
TGTGCCAGCAGCCCAGGAGGCCGGGACAGGGGTCCCTATAATTCACCCCTCCACTTT
>NA|NA|TRBV11-2|TRBJ2-7
CASSLDERATYEQYF
TGTGCCAGCAGCTTAGACGAGCGGGCAACCTACGAGCAGTACTTC
>NA|TRBD1|TRBV7-9|TRBJ2-1
CASSPYRGRGQFF
TGTGCCAGCAGCCCCTACAGGGGGCGAGGTCAGTTCTTC
>NA|NA|TRBV12-3/TRBV12-4|TRBJ2-5
CASRGGNKETQYF
TGTGCCAGCAGAGGAGGGAATAAAGAGACCCAGTACTTC
>NA|NA|TRBV2|TRBJ1-1
CASSSGPPEAFF
TGTGCCAGCAGTTCTGGGCCTCCCGAAGCTTTCTTT
>NA|NA|TRBV5-5|TRBJ1-5
CASSLARLNQPQHF
TGTGCCAGCAGCTTGGCCCGGTTGAATCAGCCCCAGCATTTT
>NA|TRBD1|TRBV9|TRBJ1-5
CASSVNGQVNQPQHF
TGTGCCAGCAGCGTTAATGGACAGGTCAATCAGCCCCAGCATTTT
>medium-sized|NA|TRBV5-8|TRBJ1-5
CASSLAGGPNQPQHF
TGTGCCAGCAGCTTGGCCGGCGGCCCGAATCAGCCCCAGCATTTT
>once|TRBD1|TRBV7-9|TRBJ2-7
CASSLGQGRGYEQYF
TGTGCCAGCAGCCTGGGACAGGGGAGAGGCTACGAGCAGTACTTC
>NA|NA|TRBV28|TRBJ2-7
CASSLNQGRGSEQYF
TGTGCCAGCAGCCTAAATCAGGGGAGGGGATCCGAGCAGTACTTC
>NA|NA|TRBV25-1|TRBJ1-1
CASSRERTEAFF
TGTGCCAGCAGTCGTGAGAGAACTGAAGCTTTCTTT
>NA|NA|TRBV4-1|TRBJ1-6
CASSQEMQGTMGFSYNSPLHF
TGCGCCAGCAGCCAAGAAATGCAGGGAACGATGGGTTTCTCCTATAATTCACCCCTCCACTTT
>NA|TRBD2|TRBV2|TRBJ2-1
CASSEAVLAGANEQFF
TGTGCCAGCAGTGAAGCCGTCCTAGCGGGAGCCAATGAGCAGTTCTTC
>NA|TRBD2|TRBV14|TRBJ2-1
CASQREEWNEQFF
TGTGCCAGCCAACGGGAGGAGTGGAATGAGCAGTTCTTC
>NA|TRBD2|TRBV12-3/TRBV12-4|TRBJ2-3
CASSLGEGGTQYF
TGTGCCAGCAGTTTAGGGGAGGGCGGCACGCAGTATTTT
>NA|NA|TRBV27|TRBJ2-3
CASKTVPDTQYF
TGTGCCAGCAAGACTGTTCCAGATACGCAGTATTTT
>NA|NA|TRBV6-5|TRBJ1-1
CACNLEPNTEAFF
TGTGCCTGTAACCTCGAGCCTAACACTGAAGCTTTCTTT
>NA|NA|TRBV19|TRBJ1-3
CASSDSGLSFSGNTIYF
TGTGCCAGTTCGGACAGTGGCCTTTCCTTCTCTGGAAACACCATATATTTT
>NA|TRBD1|TRBV5-4|TRBJ1-1
CASSPEGQRNTEAFF
TGTGCCAGCAGCCCGGAGGGACAGCGGAACACTGAAGCTTTCTTT
>NA|NA|TRBV5-1|TRBJ2-2
CASSELGGADTGELFF
TGCGCCAGCAGCGAGCTGGGGGGGGCGGACACCGGGGAGCTGTTTTTT
>NA|NA|TRBV7-8|TRBJ2-2
CASRSWAGTGELFF
TGTGCCAGCAGGTCCTGGGCTGGGACCGGGGAGCTGTTTTTT
>NA|TRBD2|TRBV11-1|TRBJ2-7
CASSSPSGSFSEQYF
TGTGCCAGCAGCTCACCCAGCGGGAGTTTTTCCGAGCAGTACTTC
>NA|NA|TRBV15|TRBJ2-4
CATSRDGSANIQYF
TGTGCCACCAGCAGAGACGGGAGCGCGAACATTCAGTACTTC
>NA|NA|TRBV28|TRBJ2-3
CASRPGRVTDMQYF
TGTGCCAGCAGACCGGGAAGGGTCACAGATATGCAGTATTTT
>NA|TRBD1|TRBV11-2|TRBJ1-3
CASSPPADRVRHTIYF
TGTGCCAGCAGCCCACCGGCTGACAGGGTGAGGCACACCATATATTTT
>NA|NA|TRBV18|TRBJ1-2
CASSPPTEGNGYTF
TGTGCCAGCTCACCACCGACTGAGGGTAATGGCTACACCTTC
>once|NA|TRBV9|TRBJ1-2
CASSSTPGGGYTF
TGTGCCAGCAGCTCCACACCGGGAGGGGGCTACACCTTC
>NA|TRBD2|TRBV7-8|TRBJ2-2
CASSLGASGRANTGELFF
TGTGCCAGCAGCTTAGGCGCTAGCGGGAGGGCGAACACCGGGGAGCTGTTTTTT
>medium-sized|NA|TRBV7-9|TRBJ2-7
CASSKTGSSYEQYF
TGTGCCAGCAGTAAGACTGGGAGCTCCTACGAGCAGTACTTC
>NA|NA|TRBV28|TRBJ1-2
CASSLYQLTGYTF
TGTGCCAGCAGTTTATATCAACTAACAGGCTACACCTTC
>NA|TRBD1|TRBV12-5|TRBJ1-5
CASGPLTGAQPQHF
TGTGCTAGTGGCCCTCTGACAGGGGCTCAGCCCCAGCATTTT
>NA|NA|TRBV5-1|TRBJ2-3
CASSLGTIRTDTQYF
TGCGCCAGCAGCTTGGGGACAATTCGCACAGATACGCAGTATTTT
>NA|TRBD2|TRBV9|TRBJ2-1
CASSAVSSGGNEQFF
TGTGCCAGCAGCGCTGTGTCGAGCGGGGGGAATGAGCAGTTCTTC